Following are 15 T cell receptor beta chains from one sample sequenced in a study of control samples from healthy donors and cancer patients. Clones were sequenced by immunoSEQ multiplex PCR, and TCRdb holds only the in-frame ones, with some missing. Of over 70,000 clones listed, approximately 91% are singletons. The sequenced sample was blood. Source of these receptors: a woman aged 55-75 years in good health.

V usage is TRBV5-1 and J usage is TRBJ1-1, with 8 positions matching TRBD1. The CDR3 consists of 15 residues. CDR1 is SGHRS and CDR2 is YFSETQ in the germline V gene. J gave up 4 bases and V 0 bases, and 5 bases lay outside the gene matches. This CDR3 is CASSLEGQAGTEAFF. CDR3 nucleotides: TGCGCCAGCAGCTTGGAGGGACAGGCGGGCACTGAAGCTTTCTTT.

This rearrangement joins TRBV11-3 to TRBJ1-2; weak D call: TRBD1 (5 bases). CDR1 and CDR2 from the germline V gene are SGHNT and YENEEA. CDR3 length: 15 residues. V lost 8 bases and J lost 4, with 20 bases in between. The CDR3 sequence is CASGTEPGTSYGYTF. DNA for the CDR3: TGTGCCAGCGGGACGGAACCGGGAACCTCCTATGGCTACACCTTC. The full variable domain, with the rest looked up from reference TRBV11-3 and TRBJ1-2, is EAGVVQSPRYKIIEKKQPVAFWCNPISGHNTLYWYLQNLGQGPELLIRYENEEAVDDSQLPKDRFSAERLKGVDSTLKIQPAELGDSAVYLCASGTEPGTSYGYTFGSGTRLTVV.

The chain has TRBV19 and TRBJ2-2; D perhaps matches TRBD2 (8 bases). CDR1 LNHDA and CDR2 SQIVND come from the germline V gene (reference sequence). This CDR3 comprises 18 residues. The V end was cut by 4 bases, the J end by 0 bases, with 18 bases between. The CDR3 nucleotides read TGTGCCAGTAGTACCGGGAGGGGGCGGAGCGCGAACACCGGGGAGCTGTTTTTT. Its protein is CASSTGRGRSANTGELFF.

This chain joins TRBV4-3 and TRBJ1-5; a possible D gene is TRBD1 (6 bases). CDR3 size: 15 residues. Germline CDR1 reads LGHNA; CDR2 reads YSLEER. Trimming shortened V by 3 bases and J by 7 bases, and 16 bases separated the two germline ends. This chain's CDR3 is CASSQRGGEGQPQHF. The CDR3 DNA sequence: TGCGCCAGCAGCCAGAGGGGGGGAGAGGGACAGCCCCAGCATTTT.

The J gene is TRBJ2-5, the V gene TRBV4-2; TRBD1 aligns across 10 bases. The V gene end was trimmed by 1 base and the J gene end by 5 bases; junction bases not matched to a gene: 7. CDR3 length equals 16 residues. Germline CDR1 is LGHNA and CDR2 is YNFKEQ. CDR3 in DNA: TGTGCCAGCAGCCAAGCTGCGGACAGGGGGAGGGAGACCCAGTACTTC. Protein sequence: CASSQAADRGRETQYF.

This chain joins TRBV7-2 and TRBJ2-5; 8 nucleotides align to TRBD1. The CDR3 has 13 amino acids. Germline V gene sequence: CDR1 SGHTA, CDR2 FQGNSA. V gave up 4 bases and J gave up 5 bases; unmatched junction bases: 3. CDR3: CASSWTGTETQYF. CDR3 sequence (DNA): TGTGCCAGCAGCTGGACAGGGACGGAGACCCAGTACTTC.

The chain employs TRBV5-1 and TRBJ1-2; weak D call: TRBD1 (6 bases). V was pared by 0 bases and J by 7 bases, with 13 bases between. CDR3 length: 14 residues. CDR1 and CDR2 from the germline V gene are SGHRS and YFSETQ. The CDR3 loop reads CASSLVAGASGYTF. The CDR3, as DNA: TGCGCCAGCAGCTTGGTAGCAGGGGCCTCTGGCTACACCTTC.

This chain uses TRBV5-1 with TRBJ2-1; TRBD2 matches 7 bases. The CDR3 consists of 15 residues. V lost 6 bases, J lost 7 bases, and 13 bases stayed unmatched. The germline V gene encodes CDR1 SGHRS and CDR2 YFSETQ. The CDR3 sequence: CASNPRGGGGNEQFF. As DNA, the CDR3 is TGCGCCAGCAACCCGAGGGGCGGGGGAGGTAATGAGCAGTTCTTC.

On this clone itself: Compared with germline, one end of the junction differs, possibly owing to a read error. This sample also contains other DNA sequences that code for the same CDR3. The chain has TRBV24-1 and TRBJ2-3; D not resolved. Per germline, CDR1 KGHDR and CDR2 SFDVKD. There are 17 residues in the CDR3. As DNA, the CDR3 is TGTGCCACCAGTGATTTGATGCTCGAATTTGGCACGGATACGCAGTATTTT. Protein: CATSDLMLEFGTDTQYF.

This chain links TRBV18 with TRBJ1-1; no clear D. This CDR3 is built from 14 residues. The V and J ends lost 1 base and 2 bases respectively, with 8 bases between them. The germline gives CDR1 KGHSH, CDR2 LQKENI. The CDR3 region is CASSPLLINTEAFF. The DNA for the CDR3 is TGTGCCAGCTCACCACTGTTGATTAACACTGAAGCTTTCTTT.

The CDR3 DNA sequence: TGCGCCAGCAGCCAAGAAGGATGGAACACCGGGGAGCTGTTTTTT. It specifies CASSQEGWNTGELFF. The chain combines TRBV4-3 with TRBJ2-2; D uncertain. Trimming stripped 0 bases from V and 1 base from J, with 6 bases between. Germline-derived CDR1 and CDR2 are LGHNA and YSLEER. The CDR3 contains 15 residues.

The rearrangement uses TRBV2 and TRBJ2-3; 10 bases match TRBD2. The ends lost 4 bases at V and 2 bases at J; junction bases unmatched: 6. CDR3 size: 16 residues. Germline values: CDR1 SNHLY, CDR2 FYNNEI. CDR3 bases: TGTGCCAGCAGTGCCCGACTAGCGGGTACCACAGATACGCAGTATTTT. Its translation: CASSARLAGTTDTQYF.

J is TRBJ1-1 and V is TRBV9; possibly TRBD1 for D (5 bases). Germline V gene sequence: CDR1 SGDLS, CDR2 YYNGEE. The CDR3 loop spans 12 amino acids. Trimming shortened V by 5 bases and J by 6 bases, and 11 bases separated the two germline ends. CDR3 in amino acids: CASRGDEAEAFF. CDR3 bases: TGTGCCAGCAGGGGGGATGAGGCTGAAGCTTTCTTT. The variable domain in full, with the rest retrieved from reference TRBV9 and TRBJ1-1, is DSGVTQTPKHLITATGQRVTLRCSPRSGDLSVYWYQQSLDQGLQFLIQYYNGEERAKGNILERFSAQQFPDLHSELNLSSLELGDSALYFCASRGDEAEAFFGQGTRLTVV.

This sequence joins TRBV7-8 and TRBJ1-4; TRBD1 might be the D (6 bases). The V end was cut by 0 bases, the J end by 6 bases, with 14 bases between. The CDR3 has 16 residues. The germline V gene has CDR1 SGHVS and CDR2 FQNEAQ. CDR3 in DNA: TGTGCCAGCAGCTTAGCTCGTGGGGGGCAAGATGAAAAACTGTTTTTT. Translated: CASSLARGGQDEKLFF.

The chain links TRBV14 to TRBJ2-2; 7 bases are shared with TRBD1. Germline CDR1 SGHDN, CDR2 FVKESK. The length of the CDR3 is 13 residues. Losses at the gene ends were 7 bases for V and 7 bases for J; bases not matched to a gene: 6. In DNA, the CDR3 is TGTGCCAGCAAGACAGGGCATTTCGGGGAGCTGTTTTTT. As protein: CASKTGHFGELFF. Looking up the rest from reference TRBV14 and TRBJ2-2 gives the full variable domain: EAGVTQFPSHSVIEKGQTVTLRCDPISGHDNLYWYRRVMGKEIKFLLHFVKESKQDESGMPNNRFLAERTGGTYSTLKVQPAELEDSGVYFCASKTGHFGELFFGEGSRLTVL.